This entry describes one TCR beta chain. In the authors' methods: Reference gene primer amplification yielded estimated nucleated cell counts. Sequencing was performed with immunoSEQ multiplex PCR; in TCRdb, only in-frame clones are kept and a portion is missing. The DNA gave D and trimming, while V, J and clone size come from that table. The data hold some 320,000 clones, with approximately 87% observed a single time. The data were taken from a study of blood T cell repertoires in COVID-19. Study-wide background: The United States, Italy and Spain supplied acute and convalescent COVID-19 samples. From T cells, B-cell-depleted T cells, or PBMCs came the material, which was cDNA or gDNA.

This CDR3 has 17 residues. The source of this sequence is a woman aged 45-65 years who had recovered from COVID-19. The gene calls are TRBV21-1 and TRBJ2-3; the table's D call of TRBD1 was not tested on the DNA. TRBV21-1 is labeled a pseudogene. Sequencing used peripheral blood. The CDR3 DNA follows: TGTGCCAGCAGCAAAGAGGTCGGGACAGGGCGAATAGATACGCAGTATTTT. Translating gives CASSKEVGTGRIDTQYF.